These T cell receptor beta chains were read from a single sample in a study of T cell responses to AZD1222 COVID-19 vaccine. TCRdb's table, derived via immunoSEQ multiplex PCR, lists solely in-frame clones and lacks some. The top ten clones hold just over 3% of a sample with about 140,000 clones, approximately 92% of them seen once. Sequenced material: peripheral blood, taken on day 0 of AZD1222 vaccination. The receptors shown here come from an adult in good health. The CDR3 runs from the conserved cysteine through the conserved F or W.

CASSSLDLDYEQYF	14	TRBJ2-7	TRBV7-9
CASSLERNQPQHF	13	TRBJ1-5	TRBV5-1
CATSGTPGQGGNTEAFF	17	TRBJ1-1	TRBV24-1
CSASRRLAALQETQYF	16	TRBJ2-5	TRBV20-1
CASSLMAGGVDTEAFF	16	TRBJ1-1	TRBV5-1
CASSRTEPSGNTIYF	15	TRBJ1-3	TRBV7-6
CASSADRQGKGADTQYF	17	TRBJ2-3	TRBV19
CASSRDRASYGYTF	14	TRBJ1-2	TRBV6-4
CASSLGIQGTQHF	13	TRBJ1-5	TRBV12-3/TRBV12-4
CASSATSTDTQYF	13	TRBJ2-3	TRBV7-3
CASSRRLGEQFF	12	TRBJ2-1	TRBV14
CASSLEGLAVNTGELFF	17	TRBJ2-2	TRBV7-2
CASSQDPYLAGLHRYNEQFF	20	TRBJ2-1	TRBV3-1/TRBV3-2
CASSPEGTGELFF	13	TRBJ2-2	TRBV18